This T cell receptor beta chain originates from a study of blood T cell repertoires in COVID-19. Study background: Spain, Italy and the United States supplied samples that represented acute and convalescent COVID-19.

Study processing details: Reference gene primer amplification gave estimated nucleated cell counts. Assay: immunoSEQ multiplex PCR; the TCRdb copy retains only in-frame clones and omits some. That table is the source of V, J and clone size, and D and trimming were worked out from the DNA. In the table there are under 400,000 clones, 85% to 90% of which are singletons. The receptor's source is a woman aged 25-40 years who had been exposed to COVID-19. What was sequenced was PBMCs or T cells enriched from blood (not recorded which).

The CDR3 loop is CASSFGGQPQHF. The CDR3 DNA reads TGTGCCAGCAGCTTCGGGGGGCAGCCCCAGCATTTT. The chain employs TRBV7-2 and TRBJ1-5, with a weak D call TRBD1 (5 bases). The CDR3 length is 12 residues. In germline, CDR1 is SGHTA, CDR2 FQGNSA. V lost 3 bases, J lost 7 bases, and 7 bases lay in between.